This T cell receptor beta chain was sequenced for a study of cytomegalovirus exposure and HLA in healthy donors. Study-wide background: From donors who were HLA-typed, an early data release held 80 million or so unique TCRs.

Study-level findings and limits: Overall, around 160 TCR beta chains were annotated as cytomegalovirus-associated.

Every donor was a healthy person donating bone marrow. The PCR had 60 Vbeta and 13 Jbeta primers. Some clones are missing from TCRdb's copy, which holds only in-frame ones; the method was immunoSEQ multiplex PCR. The sample shows 130,000 or so clones, more than 60% of them seen only once. Regarding this clone: What it recognizes is unknown.

The source is a woman aged 40 to 50 in good health and CMV-seropositive. The material sequenced was PBMCs.

The chain's CDR3 is CASSLTGGSTDTQYF. Here the CDR3 DNA reads TGTGCCAGCAGCTTGACAGGGGGAAGCACAGATACGCAGTATTTT. This chain links TRBV27 with TRBJ2-3; 9 bases match TRBD1. The CDR3 is 15 amino acids. CDR1 and CDR2 from the germline V gene are MNHEY and SMNVEV (reference sequence). The ends lost 6 bases at V and 0 bases at J; junction bases unmatched: 4.